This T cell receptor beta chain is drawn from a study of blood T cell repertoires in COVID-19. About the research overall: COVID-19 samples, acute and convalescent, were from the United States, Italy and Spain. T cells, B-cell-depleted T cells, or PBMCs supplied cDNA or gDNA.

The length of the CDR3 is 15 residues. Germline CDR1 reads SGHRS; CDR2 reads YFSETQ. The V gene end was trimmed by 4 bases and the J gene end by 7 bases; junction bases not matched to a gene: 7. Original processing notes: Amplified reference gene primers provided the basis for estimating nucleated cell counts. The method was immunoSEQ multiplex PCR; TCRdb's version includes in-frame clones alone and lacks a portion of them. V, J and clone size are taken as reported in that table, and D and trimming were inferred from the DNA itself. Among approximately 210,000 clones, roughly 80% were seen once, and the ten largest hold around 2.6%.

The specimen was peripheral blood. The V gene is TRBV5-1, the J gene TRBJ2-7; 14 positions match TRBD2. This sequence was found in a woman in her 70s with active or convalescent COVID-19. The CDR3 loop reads CASSSGLAGGLEQYF. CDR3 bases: TGCGCCAGCAGCAGCGGACTAGCGGGAGGCCTTGAGCAGTACTTC.